Below, 19 T cell receptor beta chains from the same sample are listed, as sequenced in a study of blood T cell repertoires in COVID-19. Clones were sequenced by immunoSEQ multiplex PCR, and TCRdb holds only the in-frame ones, with some missing. The sample comprises about 64,000 clones, 70% to 90% of which are singletons, and 3.2% rests with the top ten. Sequences were obtained from peripheral blood. The receptors were sampled from a man aged 50 to 59 with active COVID-19.

There are a few counts of this clone. The chain couples TRBV6-5 to TRBJ2-2; a possible D gene is TRBD1 (6 bases). Between the trimmed V and J ends, which lost 5 bases and 6 bases, there was a span of 13 bases. The CDR3 consists of 14 residues. Germline-derived CDR1 and CDR2 are MNHEY and SVGAGI. Written as DNA, the CDR3 is TGTGCCAGCAGTAACAGGGCAGTCGCCGGGGAGCTGTTTTTT. Translation: CASSNRAVAGELFF.

The chain carries TRBV7-2 and TRBJ2-3; TRBD1 aligns across 10 bases. The CDR3 spans 16 residues. V shed 5 bases, J shed 1 base, and the junction held 6 bases outside the gene matches. Germline V gene lookup returns CDR1 SGHTA and CDR2 FQGNSA. CDR3: CASSPDRGPGTDTQYF. The CDR3 DNA sequence: TGTGCCAGCAGCCCAGACAGGGGGCCGGGCACAGATACGCAGTATTTT.

The V call is TRBV2, the J call TRBJ2-3, with D tentatively TRBD1 (6 bases). The V gene's germline CDR1 is SNHLY and CDR2 FYNNEI. CDR3 size: 14 residues. Trimming stripped 1 base from V and 7 bases from J, with 12 bases between. CDR3 sequence: CASSEGWDKNTQYF. CDR3 DNA sequence: TGTGCCAGCAGTGAAGGTTGGGACAAAAATACGCAGTATTTT. Supplemented by reference TRBV2 and TRBJ2-3, the full variable domain reads EPEVTQTPSHQVTQMGQEVILRCVPISNHLYFYWYRQILGQKVEFLVSFYNNEISEKSEIFDDQFSVERPDGSNFTLKIRSTKLEDSAMYFCASSEGWDKNTQYFGPGTRLTVL.

The chain carries TRBV4-3 and TRBJ2-6, with D unresolved. The V end was cut by 4 bases, the J end by 6 bases, with 13 bases between. CDR3 length equals 15 residues. Per germline, CDR1 LGHNA and CDR2 YSLEER. The CDR3 sequence: CASSPSLVEANVLTF. The CDR3 DNA reads TGCGCCAGCAGCCCTAGTCTGGTTGAGGCCAACGTCCTGACTTTC.

The chain recombines TRBV27 with TRBJ2-5; 7 bases line up with TRBD2. Germline lookup yields CDR1 MNHEY and CDR2 SMNVEV (reference sequence). J was trimmed by 2 bases and V by 4 bases; bases with no gene match: 1. The length of the CDR3 is 13 residues. The CDR3 protein is CASSWTRQETQYF. The CDR3 coding sequence is TGTGCCAGCAGTTGGACTAGACAAGAGACCCAGTACTTC.

The DNA of the CDR3 is TGCGCCAGCAGCCAAGATTGGGACAGGGCCGACTCCTACGAGCAGTACTTC. Translated, it gives CASSQDWDRADSYEQYF. V and J are TRBV4-1 and TRBJ2-7, with TRBD1 matching 9 bases. Germline V gene sequence: CDR1 MGHRA, CDR2 YSYEKL. This CDR3 is 17 amino acids long. V was pared by 0 bases and J by 0 bases, with 6 bases of the junction left unmatched.

The sample holds one count of this clone. The chain couples TRBV4-3 to TRBJ2-2; no clear D. The V end lost 1 base, the J end lost 1 base, and 7 bases lay between the germline ends. The CDR3 extends over 15 amino acids. Germline CDR1 is LGHNA and CDR2 is YSLEER. The CDR3 region is CASSQGSRNTGELFF. In nucleotides, the CDR3 is TGCGCCAGCAGCCAAGGATCTAGGAACACCGGGGAGCTGTTTTTT.

This clone was found a few times. The same CDR3 arises from other DNA sequences in this sample as well. This chain links TRBV5-1 with TRBJ1-6; tentative D call: TRBD1 (6 bases). CDR3 size: 14 residues. Germline CDR1 reads SGHRS; CDR2 reads YFSETQ. V lost 4 bases, J lost 5 bases, and 10 bases lay in between. CDR3 in DNA: TGCGCCAGCAGCCCTGGACAGAATAATTCACCCCTCCACTTT. Protein: CASSPGQNNSPLHF.

The J gene is TRBJ1-4, the V gene TRBV19, with a tentative D call TRBD1 (5 bases). Looked up from germline, CDR1 is LNHDA and CDR2 is SQIVND (reference sequence). Trimming cost V 7 bases and J 8 bases, with 17 bases left between them. This CDR3 has 14 residues. In DNA, the CDR3 is TGTGCCAGTAACCCGACATGGGGGGGGGAAAAACTGTTTTTT. This encodes CASNPTWGGEKLFF.

The rearrangement links TRBV6-5 to TRBJ2-3, with TRBD2 as a possible D gene (6 bases). V shed 5 bases and J shed 2 bases, with 14 bases lying between them. The CDR3 totals 15 residues. Germline V CDR1 and CDR2: MNHEY, SVGAGI. Here the CDR3 reads CASSPGGAVTDTQYF. The CDR3 bases are TGTGCCAGCAGTCCCGGGGGAGCGGTCACAGATACGCAGTATTTT.

The rearrangement uses TRBV9 and TRBJ2-7, with 7 bases aligning to TRBD2. CDR1 is SGDLS and CDR2 is YYNGEE in the germline V gene. The CDR3 is 16 residues long. The trim removed 4 bases at V and 0 bases at J, leaving 10 bases unmatched. The CDR3 reads CASSPRGGPNSYEQYF. Here the CDR3 DNA reads TGTGCCAGCAGCCCCCGCGGGGGACCAAACTCCTACGAGCAGTACTTC. Full variable domain (remainder filled in from reference TRBV9 and TRBJ2-7): DSGVTQTPKHLITATGQRVTLRCSPRSGDLSVYWYQQSLDQGLQFLIQYYNGEERAKGNILERFSAQQFPDLHSELNLSSLELGDSALYFCASSPRGGPNSYEQYFGPGTRLTVT.

The CDR3 region has the DNA TGCGCCAGCAGCCAGGCTTGGGACAGTAACGACTTCTATGGCTACACCTTC. It codes for CASSQAWDSNDFYGYTF. The J gene is TRBJ1-2, the V gene TRBV4-3, with 7 bases that match TRBD1. The CDR3 is 17 amino acids. The germline V gene has CDR1 LGHNA and CDR2 YSLEER. Trimming took 3 bases from V and 4 from J; bases not matched to a gene: 14.

The rearrangement uses TRBV7-3 and TRBJ2-7; TRBD2 is a possible D gene (6 bases). V was clipped by 3 bases and J by 3 bases, with 12 bases between them. The germline gives CDR1 SGHTA, CDR2 FQGTGA. The CDR3 extends over 14 amino acids. The CDR3 sequence is CASSFGPGVYEQYF. Written as DNA, the CDR3 is TGTGCCAGCAGCTTCGGTCCGGGGGTCTACGAGCAGTACTTC.

This clone has just one count. The rearrangement links TRBV9 to TRBJ1-3, with TRBD1 matching 8 bases. Germline CDR1 SGDLS, CDR2 YYNGEE. With V trimmed by 6 bases and J by 4 bases, 12 bases remained unmatched. The CDR3 runs 16 residues. This CDR3 reads CASNRDQGASGNTIYF. The CDR3 DNA reads as TGTGCCAGCAACAGGGACCAGGGGGCATCAGGAAACACCATATATTTT. Drawing the rest from reference TRBV9 and TRBJ1-3, the complete variable domain is DSGVTQTPKHLITATGQRVTLRCSPRSGDLSVYWYQQSLDQGLQFLIQYYNGEERAKGNILERFSAQQFPDLHSELNLSSLELGDSALYFCASNRDQGASGNTIYFGEGSWLTVV.

A single count supports this clone. This chain connects TRBV5-1 to TRBJ2-1; 8 bases match TRBD2. Trimming took 6 bases from V and 0 from J; bases not matched to a gene: 5. This CDR3 region has 15 residues. Germline-derived CDR1 and CDR2 are SGHRS and YFSETQ. The CDR3 sequence is CASTPGTSSYNEQFF. The CDR3 region has the DNA TGCGCCAGCACCCCCGGGACTAGCTCCTACAATGAGCAGTTCTTC. Based on the CDR3 plus reference TRBV5-1 and TRBJ2-1, the full variable domain is KAGVTQTPRYLIKTRGQQVTLSCSPISGHRSVSWYQQTPGQGLQFLFEYFSETQRNKGNFPGRFSGRQFSNSRSEMNVSTLELGDSALYLCASTPGTSSYNEQFFGPGTRLTVL.

This chain uses TRBV11-1 with TRBJ2-7; D call uncertain. Germline V lookup: CDR1 SGHAT, CDR2 FQDESV (reference sequence). The CDR3 extends over 16 amino acids. The V end was cut by 5 bases, the J end by 2 bases, with 19 bases between. In nucleotides, the CDR3 is TGTGCCAGCAGCCTATTACGAGGCGATATGGCCTACGAGCAGTACTTC. Translation: CASSLLRGDMAYEQYF.

The chain combines TRBV4-2 with TRBJ1-2; D is ambiguous. The germline V gene has CDR1 LGHNA and CDR2 YNFKEQ. The CDR3 loop spans 14 amino acids. V was clipped by 0 bases and J by 8 bases, with 13 bases between them. CDR3 nucleotides: TGTGCCAGCAGCCAAGAAGGAGGCGCCCTCGGCTACACCTTC. Encoded protein: CASSQEGGALGYTF.

The chain links TRBV5-3 to TRBJ2-7; TRBD2 matches 14 bases. TRBV5-3 carries the ORF label, with uncertain function. The CDR3 runs 15 residues. Trimming cost V 4 bases and J 4 bases; bases outside gene matches: 4. As DNA, the CDR3 is TGTGCCAGAAGCCGACTAGCGGGAGGGCGGTACGAGCAGTACTTC. Translating gives CARSRLAGGRYEQYF.

This clone was detected only once. V usage is TRBV9 and J usage is TRBJ2-7; TRBD1 matches at 8 bases. Germline lookup yields CDR1 SGDLS and CDR2 YYNGEE. There are 16 residues in the CDR3. V dropped 4 bases and J dropped 1; count of bases not matched to a gene: 10. The CDR3: CASSRDSGQVSYEQYF. In nucleotides, the CDR3 is TGTGCCAGCAGCCGTGACTCGGGACAGGTTTCCTACGAGCAGTACTTC.